The present TCR beta chain was sequenced within a study of OX40 agonist ivuxolimab in advanced cancers. Study as a whole: Patients with prior anti-PD-1, anti-PD-L1 or anti-CTLA-4 therapy were eligible; 40% to 45% had some. Three patients had partial responses: one hepatocellular carcinoma, two cutaneous melanoma.

Regarding this clone: What it binds is unknown.

The germline CDR1 and CDR2 sequences are SEHNR and FQNEAQ (reference sequence). The CDR3 extends over 12 amino acids. Trimming removed 6 bases at V and 5 bases at J, with 10 bases between. On cycle 4 day 1 and cycle 7 day 1, as well as at baseline, blood was sampled. The method was immunoSEQ multiplex PCR; TCRdb's version includes in-frame clones alone and lacks a portion of them. The sample holds about 63,000 clones, roughly nine tenths seen once. Study outcomes and limitations: Within 6 weeks, CD4+ and CD8+ blood T cells expanded clonally at 0.1 to 3.0 mg/kg.

The source material was CD4+ or CD8+ T cells sorted from blood, sampled in a trial of the OX40 agonist ivuxolimab. The genes are TRBV7-9 and TRBJ1-1; the D is unclear. This sequence was found in an adult with an advanced solid tumor such as melanoma, head and neck, liver or kidney cancer. The CDR3 here is CASSQRHTEAFF. CDR3 sequence (DNA): TGTGCCAGCAGTCAGAGGCATACTGAAGCTTTCTTT.